A selection of T cell receptor beta chains follows, all from one sample in a study of beta chain features in type 1 diabetes. This table comes from immunoSEQ multiplex PCR, and its TCRdb copy is limited to in-frame clones, with some not included. The sample lists approximately 200,000 clones; 9.6% were seen once. Sequencing was performed on naive CD4+ T cells from blood. These receptors were obtained from a woman aged 18-35 years in good health. Both conserved end residues are trimmed from each CDR3. The D gene is left open where the match is weak.

TRBV29-1 TRBD2 SVEVGRNYEQY
TRBV19 TRBD1 ASLRLGQGAGANVLT
TRBV7-3 TRBD1 ASSTGTVGAEQY
TRBV19 TRBD1 ASRQGGNVRETQY
TRBV9 TRBD1 ASSAGTGQGNTIY
TRBV5-6 NA ASSLVLTGLNTEAF
TRBV9 TRBD2 ASSVAGTSDYEQY
TRBV2 NA ASSDFRGLAF
TRBV7-9 NA ASSPFQGLPYEQY
TRBV2 NA ASSATRSSNEQF
TRBV5-1 TRBD2 ASSVGLAGPQETQY
TRBV14 TRBD2 ASSQTSGSYNEQF
TRBV30 TRBD2 AWSQSGTSIRETQY
TRBV5-5 TRBD2 ASSRWTSGSYNEQF
TRBV28 NA ASSFSGRDNYGYT
TRBV10-3 TRBD1 ATGGQAGTEAF
TRBV21-1 NA ASSPGAGLIRAEAF
TRBV6-1 TRBD2 ASRKTSLKETQY
TRBV30 NA AWRSSWNTEAF
TRBV5-1 TRBD2 ASSLGREAAYEQY
TRBV7-2 TRBD2 ASSPTSGTYNEQF
TRBV7-2 TRBD1 ASSLGTGIYYEQY
TRBV5-1 NA ASSLTVHQETQY
TRBV4-2 TRBD1 ASSPGQPSEAF
TRBV6-1 TRBD1 ASSTPDRVVGEQF
TRBV5-4 NA ASSLKAGLEQY
TRBV7-9 NA ASSGGRANTGELF
TRBV7-9 NA ASSLTTSTDTQY
TRBV9 TRBD1 ASSVGLGDRGDLSEQY
TRBV5-6 NA ASSLGGQNYEQY
TRBV7-3 NA ASSLRGNTEAF
TRBV16 TRBD1 ASSRDRGQETQY
TRBV28 NA ATYHRLPETQY
TRBV30 TRBD1 AWSPRGQLNTEAF
TRBV5-1 TRBD2 ASSKIRLAGDEQF
TRBV6-5 NA ASQLTAMNTEAF
TRBV29-1 TRBD1 SGLDRNYGYT
TRBV5-1 NA ASSPNTGLNEQF
TRBV7-9 NA ASSHKQGRNTEAF
TRBV7-9 TRBD2 ASRFSGGADTQY
TRBV5-1 TRBD1 ASSLGGTGSYEQY
TRBV15 NA ATSRESEFQETQY
TRBV7-6 NA ASSLDGGQETQY
TRBV5-1 TRBD1 ASSSGDSFTDTQY
TRBV27 NA ASSLTGRGTDTQY
TRBV25-1 NA ASSEWSIRSTEAF
TRBV18 TRBD1 ASSPSGTGYNNEQF
TRBV11-1 NA ASSSQTDYQETQY
TRBV4-1 TRBD1 ASSHSPGQGNTEAF
TRBV5-1 NA ASSLEGDTNYGYT
TRBV2 NA ASSDMGLARRGPSSYEQY
TRBV7-9 NA ASSLATFNYGYT
TRBV11-3 NA ASSLDGVAGELF
TRBV6-5 TRBD2 ASKSGLASDTQY
TRBV19 TRBD2 ASSILAGAGTDTQY
TRBV29-1 TRBD1 SVNKDRAYNEQF
TRBV5-1 NA ASSLAVAYEQY